These T cell receptor beta chains were read from a single sample in a study of blood T cell repertoires in COVID-19. Clones were read by immunoSEQ multiplex PCR, and TCRdb kept only the in-frame ones, dropping some. Of approximately 300,000 clones in the sample, 85% were seen once. The specimen was peripheral blood. These receptors were taken from a woman aged 45-65 years with active or convalescent COVID-19. The CDR3 runs from the conserved cysteine through the conserved F or W. The order of the fields is V gene, J gene, D gene, CDR3 length, clone size, CDR3 DNA, CDR3 protein. D genes are given only for firm matches. Only some rows state a clone size, as once, few, many or a class for expanded clones.

v_call: TRBV21-1; j_call: TRBJ2-7; d_call: -; cdr3_length: 13; clone_size: -; cdr3_nt: TGTGCCAGCAGCAAAGCGGACAGGGACGAGCAGTACTTC; cdr3_aa: CASSKADRDEQYF
v_call: TRBV5-1; j_call: TRBJ1-1; d_call: -; cdr3_length: 14; clone_size: -; cdr3_nt: TGCGCCAGCAGCCCGACAGTCAAGTCGACTGAAGCTTTCTTT; cdr3_aa: CASSPTVKSTEAFF
v_call: TRBV9; j_call: TRBJ2-5; d_call: TRBD2; cdr3_length: 18; clone_size: -; cdr3_nt: TGTGCCAGCAGCGTAGCTCCCGGCCTAGCGGGAATCCAAGAGACCCAGTACTTC; cdr3_aa: CASSVAPGLAGIQETQYF
v_call: TRBV19; j_call: TRBJ2-1; d_call: -; cdr3_length: 13; clone_size: -; cdr3_nt: TGTGCCAGTAGATCAGGGGTCTACAATGAGCAGTTCTTC; cdr3_aa: CASRSGVYNEQFF
v_call: TRBV14; j_call: TRBJ2-1; d_call: TRBD2; cdr3_length: 14; clone_size: -; cdr3_nt: TGTGCCAGCAGCCAAGTAGCGGGCGGGGGTGAGCAGTTCTTC; cdr3_aa: CASSQVAGGGEQFF
v_call: TRBV4-1; j_call: TRBJ2-3; d_call: TRBD2; cdr3_length: 18; clone_size: -; cdr3_nt: TGCGCCAGCAGCCAAGATATGAGACTAGCGGGTAGCACAGATACGCAGTATTTT; cdr3_aa: CASSQDMRLAGSTDTQYF
v_call: TRBV18; j_call: TRBJ2-1; d_call: TRBD2; cdr3_length: 16; clone_size: -; cdr3_nt: TGTGCCAGCTCACCACCGGGACTAGCGGGAGGCAATGAGCAGTTCTTC; cdr3_aa: CASSPPGLAGGNEQFF
v_call: TRBV5-1; j_call: TRBJ2-2; d_call: TRBD2; cdr3_length: 14; clone_size: -; cdr3_nt: TGCGCCAGCAGCCCGACTAGCGGGAGGGCCTCTCTCTTTTTT; cdr3_aa: CASSPTSGRASLFF
v_call: TRBV13; j_call: TRBJ2-5; d_call: TRBD2; cdr3_length: 15; clone_size: -; cdr3_nt: TGTGCCAGCAGCTCGAGGGGGACTAGCGGGGAGACCCAGTACTTC; cdr3_aa: CASSSRGTSGETQYF
v_call: TRBV5-1; j_call: TRBJ1-1; d_call: TRBD1; cdr3_length: 15; clone_size: -; cdr3_nt: TGCGCCAGCAGCTTGCTCGGACAGGGGAGGACTGAAGCTTTCTTT; cdr3_aa: CASSLLGQGRTEAFF
v_call: TRBV25-1; j_call: TRBJ2-1; d_call: TRBD2; cdr3_length: 16; clone_size: -; cdr3_nt: TGTGCCAGCAGCCCATATACTAGCGAGTACTACAATGAGCAGTTCTTC; cdr3_aa: CASSPYTSEYYNEQFF
v_call: TRBV18; j_call: TRBJ2-3; d_call: -; cdr3_length: 15; clone_size: -; cdr3_nt: TGTGCCAGCTCACCACCCTTGCGGAGAACAGATACGCAGTATTTT; cdr3_aa: CASSPPLRRTDTQYF
v_call: TRBV7-3; j_call: TRBJ2-3; d_call: TRBD1; cdr3_length: 18; clone_size: -; cdr3_nt: TGTGCCAGCAGCTTAACGGCGTCTGGACAGGGGATAGGAGATACGCAGTATTTT; cdr3_aa: CASSLTASGQGIGDTQYF
v_call: TRBV7-2; j_call: TRBJ1-2; d_call: -; cdr3_length: 14; clone_size: -; cdr3_nt: TGTGCCAGCAGCTTAGATCGGTCTAACTATGGCTACACCTTC; cdr3_aa: CASSLDRSNYGYTF
v_call: TRBV20-1; j_call: TRBJ2-3; d_call: -; cdr3_length: 17; clone_size: -; cdr3_nt: TGCAGTGCTAGTAATCTCCGGGGTCCGGGAAGCACAGATACGCAGTATTTT; cdr3_aa: CSASNLRGPGSTDTQYF
v_call: TRBV4-1; j_call: TRBJ2-3; d_call: TRBD2; cdr3_length: 17; clone_size: -; cdr3_nt: TGCGCCAGCAGCCAAGACTCGCCGACTAGCGGCACAGATACGCAGTATTTT; cdr3_aa: CASSQDSPTSGTDTQYF
v_call: TRBV4-1; j_call: TRBJ1-6; d_call: -; cdr3_length: 16; clone_size: -; cdr3_nt: TGCGCCAGCAGCCTGTCGGCAGGCGCTTTCAATTCACCCCTCCACTTT; cdr3_aa: CASSLSAGAFNSPLHF
v_call: TRBV13; j_call: TRBJ2-2; d_call: TRBD1; cdr3_length: 17; clone_size: -; cdr3_nt: TGTGCCAGCAGCTTCCTGGAGGGACAGGGGGACACCGGGGAGCTGTTTTTT; cdr3_aa: CASSFLEGQGDTGELFF
v_call: TRBV29-1; j_call: TRBJ2-3; d_call: TRBD1; cdr3_length: 14; clone_size: -; cdr3_nt: TGCAGCTCGAGGACAGGATCGGTTGCGGATACGCAGTATTTT; cdr3_aa: CSSRTGSVADTQYF
v_call: TRBV5-5; j_call: TRBJ1-5; d_call: -; cdr3_length: 14; clone_size: -; cdr3_nt: TGTGCCAGCGCACCCGCGGGGGGCAATCAGCCCCAGCATTTT; cdr3_aa: CASAPAGGNQPQHF
v_call: TRBV6-6; j_call: TRBJ2-2; d_call: -; cdr3_length: 16; clone_size: -; cdr3_nt: TGTGCCAGCAGTTACGGGGGGGCCGCGAACACCGGGGAGCTGTTTTTT; cdr3_aa: CASSYGGAANTGELFF
v_call: TRBV2; j_call: TRBJ1-5; d_call: TRBD1; cdr3_length: 13; clone_size: -; cdr3_nt: TGTGCCAGCAGGGGAGACAGGGGTCAGCCCCAGCATTTT; cdr3_aa: CASRGDRGQPQHF
v_call: TRBV5-1; j_call: TRBJ2-4; d_call: TRBD1; cdr3_length: 14; clone_size: -; cdr3_nt: TGCGCCAGCAGCTTAGAGACAGGGAAAAACATTCAGTACTTC; cdr3_aa: CASSLETGKNIQYF
v_call: TRBV2; j_call: TRBJ1-2; d_call: -; cdr3_length: 17; clone_size: -; cdr3_nt: TGTGCCAGCAGTGAAGTTGCGGTTCCCACAAGGAGCTATGGCTACACCTTC; cdr3_aa: CASSEVAVPTRSYGYTF
v_call: TRBV6-5; j_call: TRBJ2-3; d_call: -; cdr3_length: 14; clone_size: -; cdr3_nt: TGTGCCAGCAGTTCCGCCGGGACTACAGATACGCAGTATTTT; cdr3_aa: CASSSAGTTDTQYF
v_call: TRBV7-8; j_call: TRBJ2-2; d_call: TRBD2; cdr3_length: 14; clone_size: -; cdr3_nt: TGTGCCAGCAGCTTACTGCGGGAGACCGGGGAGCTGTTTTTT; cdr3_aa: CASSLLRETGELFF
v_call: TRBV4-1; j_call: TRBJ1-2; d_call: TRBD1; cdr3_length: 15; clone_size: -; cdr3_nt: TGCGCCAGCAGCCGTCCGGGACAGGGGACGGGTGGCTACACCTTC; cdr3_aa: CASSRPGQGTGGYTF
v_call: TRBV29-1; j_call: TRBJ2-1; d_call: TRBD1; cdr3_length: 18; clone_size: few; cdr3_nt: TGCAGCGCCCAGATATACGGGACAGGACGACTGGGGTACAATGAGCAGTTCTTC; cdr3_aa: CSAQIYGTGRLGYNEQFF
v_call: TRBV18; j_call: TRBJ2-2; d_call: -; cdr3_length: 15; clone_size: -; cdr3_nt: TGTGCCAGCTCACCAATGGACACATCCACCGGGGAGCTGTTTTTT; cdr3_aa: CASSPMDTSTGELFF
v_call: TRBV19; j_call: TRBJ1-2; d_call: -; cdr3_length: 12; clone_size: once; cdr3_nt: TGTGCCAGTAGAGACAGGATCTATGGCTACACCTTC; cdr3_aa: CASRDRIYGYTF
v_call: TRBV19; j_call: TRBJ1-3; d_call: TRBD1; cdr3_length: 13; clone_size: once; cdr3_nt: TGTGCCAGCCGGGACAGGTCTGGAAACACCATATATTTT; cdr3_aa: CASRDRSGNTIYF
v_call: TRBV19; j_call: TRBJ2-1; d_call: TRBD2; cdr3_length: 18; clone_size: -; cdr3_nt: TGTGCCTCCTGGCCCGGACTAGCGGGAGGGCGGGCTAACAATGAGCAGTTCTTC; cdr3_aa: CASWPGLAGGRANNEQFF
v_call: TRBV5-1; j_call: TRBJ1-6; d_call: TRBD1; cdr3_length: 17; clone_size: -; cdr3_nt: TGCGCCAGCAGCTACGGGACAGGGCAGCCCTATAATTCACCCCTCCACTTT; cdr3_aa: CASSYGTGQPYNSPLHF